A single sample gave rise to the 32 T cell receptor beta chains below, sequenced in a study of identical twins. MiXCR was run by TCRdb on the 5' RACE reads, yielding one entry per CDR3 protein. Among over 550,000 distinct CDR3 sequences listed, under 8.5% were seen once. This same sample was also part of a study on yellow fever vaccine responses in identical twins.

The specimen was PBMCs. These receptors were taken from a woman between 18 and 29 years old in good health.

This clonotype was picked up a small number of times. The V gene is TRBV6-1, the J gene TRBJ2-1, with D possibly TRBD2 on 5 matching bases. Germline assignment: CDR1 MNHNS and CDR2 SASEGT. V shed 2 bases and J shed 2 bases, with 13 bases lying between them. The CDR3 has 16 amino acids. Here the CDR3 reads CASSEWWGAPYNEQFF. The CDR3 DNA reads TGTGCCAGCAGTGAATGGTGGGGAGCTCCCTACAATGAGCAGTTCTTC.

The genes are TRBV11-2 and TRBJ2-3, with TRBD2 matching 9 bases. CDR3 length: 19 residues. Germline values: CDR1 SGHAT, CDR2 FQNNGV. The trim removed 3 bases at V and 2 bases at J, leaving 15 bases unmatched. The CDR3 DNA follows: TGTGCCAGCAGCTTTAGGGGCGAGTGGCAGCGGGGGGCCACAGATACGCAGTATTTT. This translates into CASSFRGEWQRGATDTQYF.

This clonotype came up many times. The V gene is TRBV20-1, the J gene TRBJ2-3; 8 bases align to TRBD1. The CDR3 is made up of 14 amino acids. The germline gives CDR1 DFQATT, CDR2 SNEGSKA (reference sequence). The V gene end was trimmed by 6 bases and the J gene end by 7 bases; junction bases not matched to a gene: 12. CDR3 sequence: CSALGQGYVYTQYF. CDR3 bases: TGCAGTGCCCTTGGACAGGGATATGTATATACGCAGTATTTT.

V is TRBV19 and J is TRBJ2-5; tentatively, D is TRBD1 (6 bases). Trimming removed 6 bases at V and 4 bases at J, with 12 bases between. This CDR3 is built from 13 residues. The germline V gene has CDR1 LNHDA and CDR2 SQIVND (reference sequence). CDR3 loop: CASSQQGSETQYF. The CDR3 bases are TGTGCCAGTAGCCAACAGGGTTCAGAGACCCAGTACTTC.

This clonotype was seen many times. V is TRBV2 and J is TRBJ1-1; TRBD1 might be the D (6 bases). The CDR3 is 13 residues long. Between the trimmed V and J ends, which lost 4 bases and 6 bases, there was a span of 12 bases. Germline loops: CDR1 SNHLY, CDR2 FYNNEI. The CDR3: CASSGQGIAEAFF. The DNA for the CDR3 is TGTGCCAGCAGTGGGCAGGGGATCGCTGAAGCTTTCTTT.

This clonotype was found a few times. The DNA for the CDR3 is TGCGCCAGCAGCTTCGAGGATTCCTCCTACAATGAGCAGTTCTTC. This gives the protein CASSFEDSSYNEQFF. The rearrangement links TRBV5-1 to TRBJ2-1, with D hard to call. The CDR3 length is 15 residues. Trimming left V 2 bases short and J 0 bases short, with 9 bases between. In germline, CDR1 is SGHRS, CDR2 YFSETQ.

The chain combines TRBV20-1 with TRBJ2-1; 9 bases agree with TRBD2. Germline V gene data show CDR1 as DFQATT and CDR2 as SNEGSKA (reference sequence). This CDR3 contains 12 residues. The trim removed 5 bases at V and 12 bases at J, leaving 8 bases unmatched. CDR3 sequence (DNA): TGCAGTGCTTCTCCCCTAGCGGGGACGCAGTTCTTC. It encodes CSASPLAGTQFF.

This clonotype was detected only a few times. V usage is TRBV12-3 or TRBV12-4 and J usage is TRBJ1-1; no clear D gene. Trimming pared 6 bases from V and 1 base from J, leaving 21 bases between. The CDR3 loop spans 17 amino acids. As DNA, the CDR3 is TGTGCCAGCAGCCCCAGCGTTATGGCACTTTCGAACACTGAAGCTTTCTTT. Translation gives CASSPSVMALSNTEAFF.

This clonotype was seen only a few times. The rearrangement joins TRBV10-2 to TRBJ1-2, with 12 positions matching TRBD1. This CDR3 contains 16 residues. Germline CDR1 is WSHSY and CDR2 is SAAADI. V lost 4 bases, J lost 3 bases, and 6 bases stayed unmatched. The DNA of the CDR3 is TGCGCCAGCAGTGTTGGGGACAGGGGGCTGGACTATGGCTACACCTTC. It is translated as CASSVGDRGLDYGYTF.

This chain links TRBV6-1 with TRBJ1-6; D uncertain. Deletions cut 1 base from V and 6 bases from J, with 7 bases between. Germline CDR1 is MNHNS and CDR2 is SASEGT. This CDR3 contains 14 residues. The CDR3 reads CASSEGRFNSPLHF. Written as DNA, the CDR3 is TGTGCCAGCAGTGAAGGCAGATTTAATTCACCCCTCCACTTT.

The chain uses TRBV29-1 and TRBJ2-1, with D possibly being TRBD2 (6 bases). Germline V gene data show CDR1 as SQVTM and CDR2 as ANQGSEA. V was clipped by 6 bases and J by 0 bases, with 12 bases between them. The CDR3 consists of 14 residues. The CDR3 is CSVGTASSYNEQFF. As DNA, the CDR3 is TGCAGCGTGGGGACTGCTAGCTCCTACAATGAGCAGTTCTTC.

The gene calls are TRBV6-1 and TRBJ1-3; TRBD1 is a possible D gene (6 bases). Trimming removed 6 bases from V and 3 bases from J, with 21 bases in between. This CDR3 is 17 amino acids long. CDR1 is MNHNS and CDR2 is SASEGT in the germline V gene. The chain's CDR3 is CASSPSTTTGIGNTIYF. In DNA, the CDR3 is TGTGCCAGCAGCCCGTCGACAACAACAGGGATTGGAAACACCATATATTTT.

This clonotype has a count of ten or more. V usage is TRBV24-1 and J usage is TRBJ1-2; TRBD1 agrees at 7 bases. The CDR3 loop spans 16 amino acids. Trimming at V came to 2 bases and at J to 6 bases, leaving 11 bases not matched to a gene. Per the germline V gene, CDR1 is KGHDR and CDR2 is SFDVKD. CDR3 sequence: CATSDYGTETVHGYTF. In DNA, the CDR3 is TGTGCCACCAGTGATTACGGGACAGAAACAGTTCATGGCTACACCTTC.

This clonotype was detected a few times. The chain has TRBV6-5 and TRBJ2-1; the D gene is possibly TRBD2 (5 bases). This CDR3 is 18 amino acids long. Germline CDR1 reads MNHEY; CDR2 reads SVGAGI. The ends were cut back, 1 base at V and 0 bases at J, with 16 bases in the middle. The CDR3 DNA reads TGTGCCAGCAGTTACTACAACCAACTAGGAGCCTCCTACAATGAGCAGTTCTTC. It translates to CASSYYNQLGASYNEQFF.

This clonotype was seen at least ten times. The chain has TRBV28 and TRBJ2-7, with 7 bases matching TRBD1. The J segment lost 0 bases and the V segment lost 7 bases, leaving 21 bases of the junction unmatched. The CDR3 has 19 amino acids. Germline-derived CDR1 and CDR2 are MDHEN and SYDVKM. The CDR3: CASTSEGASAAQTSYEQYF. The CDR3 bases are TGTGCCAGCACGTCAGAGGGGGCGTCGGCAGCACAGACCTCCTACGAGCAGTACTTC. The full variable domain, in which reference TRBV28 and TRBJ2-7 provide the parts outside the CDR3, is DVKVTQSSRYLVKRTGEKVFLECVQDMDHENMFWYRQDPGLGLRLIYFSYDVKMKEKGDIPEGYSVSREKKERFSLILESASTNQTSMYLCASTSEGASAAQTSYEQYFGPGTRLTVT.

The V gene is TRBV7-8, the J gene TRBJ2-6, with D unclear. CDR3 size: 20 residues. Looked up from germline, CDR1 is SGHVS and CDR2 is FQNEAQ. V shed 5 bases and J shed 0 bases, with 23 bases lying between them. The CDR3 protein is CASSPASTLLLSSGANVLTF. CDR3 nucleotide sequence: TGTGCCAGCAGCCCCGCTAGTACCCTATTACTGAGCTCTGGGGCCAACGTCCTGACTTTC.

With respect to this clonotype: The junction departs from the called germline gene at one end, perhaps through a read error. The chain has TRBV24-1 and TRBJ2-6; D possibly corresponds to TRBD1 (7 bases). There are 21 residues in the CDR3. Germline V gene data show CDR1 as KGHDR and CDR2 as SFDVKD. In DNA form, the CDR3 reads TGTGCCGCCAGTTATTTTCGACAGGGAGGTCCACCTAGCTCTGGGGCCAACGTCCTGACTTTC. This encodes CAASYFRQGGPPSSGANVLTF.

In this sample, this clonotype turned up a few times. V is TRBV11-2 and J is TRBJ2-2, with 10 bases fitting TRBD2. The CDR3 totals 18 residues. V lost 3 bases to trimming and J lost 4 bases; unmatched junction nucleotides: 11. The germline V gene has CDR1 SGHAT and CDR2 FQNNGV. Here the CDR3 DNA reads TGTGCCAGCAGCTTCTTAACAGCGGGGGGGTCCGGCACCGGGGAGCTGTTTTTT. It is translated as CASSFLTAGGSGTGELFF.

This clonotype was counted a few times. The J gene is TRBJ2-1, the V gene TRBV3-1, with D maybe TRBD2 (6 bases). CDR1 is LGHDT, CDR2 YNNKEL, per germline (reference sequence). V gave up 0 bases and J gave up 3 bases, with 12 bases separating them. The CDR3 sequence is 16 residues long. CDR3 nucleotides: TGTGCCAGCAGCCAAGATTGGGGACTGGGCTACAATGAGCAGTTCTTC. Its translation: CASSQDWGLGYNEQFF.

This clonotype occurred a few times. The chain combines TRBV20-1 with TRBJ1-1; no reliable D call. Trimming took 1 base from V and 11 from J, leaving 11 bases between them. The CDR3 consists of 11 residues. CDR1 DFQATT and CDR2 SNEGSKA come from the germline V gene (reference sequence). The CDR3 DNA reads as TGCAGTGCTAGAGCGAGGGTTGGGGCTTTCTTT. This gives the protein CSARARVGAFF.

The sample holds a few counts of this clonotype. The chain employs TRBV19 and TRBJ2-1; 9 nucleotides align to TRBD2. The CDR3 extends over 17 amino acids. Unmatched junction bases numbered 9, after V lost 5 bases and J lost 1 base. Germline-derived CDR1 and CDR2 are LNHDA and SQIVND (reference sequence). The DNA for the CDR3 is TGTGCCAGTAGTCCCAGCGGGGGGCCTATATCCTACAATGAGCAGTTCTTC. The encoded protein is CASSPSGGPISYNEQFF.

The J gene is TRBJ2-2, the V gene TRBV2; D remains ambiguous. There are 14 residues in the CDR3. The ends were cut back, 2 bases at V and 2 bases at J, with 6 bases in the middle. In germline, CDR1 is SNHLY, CDR2 FYNNEI. The CDR3 nucleotides read TGTGCCAGCAGTGAAATTCATAACACCGGGGAGCTGTTTTTT. This sequence encodes CASSEIHNTGELFF.

The chain combines TRBV16 with TRBJ1-3; D perhaps matches TRBD1 (5 bases). The CDR3 has 15 residues. Germline CDR1 KGHSY, CDR2 FQNENV. V was trimmed by 3 bases and J by 7 bases, leaving 16 bases between them. The CDR3, as DNA: TGTGCCAGCAGCCATTCGCCGGGGACGGCGAACACCATATATTTT. Encoded protein: CASSHSPGTANTIYF.

The table lists this clonotype with a few counts. The chain recombines TRBV6-1 with TRBJ1-1; D is possibly TRBD1 (5 bases). V was pared by 6 bases and J by 11 bases, with 25 bases between. The CDR3 has 15 residues. Germline-derived CDR1 and CDR2 are MNHNS and SASEGT. The CDR3 spells CASSRRGLAGVAAFF. Here the CDR3 DNA reads TGTGCCAGCAGCCGAAGGGGTCTTGCGGGGGTAGCCGCTTTCTTT.

This clonotype appeared many times. This chain joins TRBV5-1 and TRBJ1-5, with D possibly matching TRBD1 (5 bases). Germline CDR1 is SGHRS and CDR2 is YFSETQ. V lost 2 bases and J lost 4, with 13 bases in between. The CDR3 totals 15 residues. In nucleotides, the CDR3 is TGCGCCAGCAGCTTCGAAGGACACGTTAATCAGCCCCAGCATTTT. Residues: CASSFEGHVNQPQHF.

This clonotype was seen many times. J is TRBJ2-7 and V is TRBV3-1; the D call may be TRBD1 or TRBD2 (5 bases each). Germline assignment: CDR1 LGHDT and CDR2 YNNKEL (reference sequence). Trimming took off 3 bases at V and 2 bases at J, with 11 bases between the two ends. The length of the CDR3 is 14 residues. In DNA, the CDR3 is TGTGCCAGCAGCCATAAGGGACGTACCTACGAGCAGTACTTC. It specifies CASSHKGRTYEQYF.

The rearrangement links TRBV12-3 or TRBV12-4 to TRBJ1-2, with 7 bases fitting TRBD1. V dropped 4 bases and J dropped 4; count of bases not matched to a gene: 6. The CDR3 is made up of 14 amino acids. The CDR3, as DNA: TGTGCCAGCAGTTATGGGGACAGCGGCTATGGCTACACCTTC. This codes for CASSYGDSGYGYTF.

This clonotype was detected ten times or more. This chain connects TRBV5-1 to TRBJ2-6; D possibly corresponds to TRBD2 (6 bases). The CDR3 loop spans 18 amino acids. V gave up 0 bases and J gave up 0 bases, with 13 bases separating them. Germline CDR1 reads SGHRS; CDR2 reads YFSETQ. The CDR3 loop is CASSLEPSVSSGANVLTF. CDR3 in DNA: TGCGCCAGCAGCTTGGAACCTAGCGTTAGCTCTGGGGCCAACGTCCTGACTTTC.

The chain employs TRBV25-1 and TRBJ2-6; D may correspond to TRBD1 or TRBD2 (5 bases each). V lost 11 bases and J lost 0, with 14 bases in between. This CDR3 is 15 amino acids long. In germline, CDR1 is MGHDK, CDR2 SYGVNS. Written as DNA, the CDR3 is TGTGCCGTCCGGGGCGGAAACTCTGGGGCCAACGTCCTGACTTTC. Translated: CAVRGGNSGANVLTF.

This clonotype showed up just a few times. The chain employs TRBV7-8 and TRBJ1-1; D gene uncertain. Between the trimmed V and J ends, which lost 7 bases and 1 base, there was a span of 22 bases. The CDR3 sequence is 17 residues long. CDR1 and CDR2 from the germline V gene are SGHVS and FQNEAQ. The CDR3 here is CASTMNSNPTGNTEAFF. CDR3 bases: TGTGCCAGCACCATGAACAGTAACCCCACGGGGAACACTGAAGCTTTCTTT.

This clonotype has just a few counts. This chain links TRBV7-6 with TRBJ2-5; possibly TRBD1 or TRBD2 for D (7 bases each). The CDR3 is made up of 17 amino acids. Germline assignment: CDR1 SGHVS and CDR2 FNYEAQ. V lost 5 bases to trimming and J lost 5 bases, with 24 bases between them. The CDR3 region is CASSRGLIGREFETQYF. The CDR3 bases are TGTGCCAGCAGCAGGGGGCTGATTGGGCGGGAGTTTGAGACCCAGTACTTC.

V is TRBV7-2 and J is TRBJ2-1; 8 bases agree with TRBD2. V shed 1 base and J 8 bases; nucleotides not matched to a gene: 10. The germline V gene has CDR1 SGHTA and CDR2 FQGNSA. The CDR3 covers 16 residues. The CDR3, as DNA: TGTGCCAGCAGCTTAGTAGGGACTAGAGGGACGGATGAGCAGTTCTTC. Its translation is CASSLVGTRGTDEQFF.